Detailed here is one TCR beta chain. Its antigen is currently not known. No base quality information exists; no much larger clone differs at one position. Inclusive of the bounding cysteine and phenylalanine, the CDR3 is 13 residues long. The retained sequence is limited to the CDR3, 39 bases, with the frame set at the first base. V was cut back by 5 bases and J by 0 bases, leaving a gap of 6 bases between them. CDR1 and CDR2, per the germline V gene, are KGHDR and SFDVKD. This record comes from a study of vaccination and CD4 T cells after COVID-19 (dated by TCRdb to between 2021 and 2023). With regard to the full study: SARS-CoV-2 positivity had been established in the convalescent patients by nasal swab PCR, and mild disease was recorded in eight to ten of these patients and severe disease in one. In the convalescent cohort there were six males and four females, among whom were two Hispanic individuals, seven Caucasians, two Asians and one multiracial person. Each participant got two doses of either the Pfizer-BioNTech BNT162b2 vaccine (n=8) or the Moderna mRNA-1273 vaccine (n=2). Control cultures used a CEFX viral epitope pool as positive control, an HIV-1 Nef peptide pool as negative control, or no peptide. Post-COVID blood samples were collected from convalescent patients a median of roughly 100 days after diagnosis, with a range of about 30 to 161 days. The spike-specific CD4+ TCR repertoire was compared before and after mRNA vaccination in ten to eleven COVID-19 convalescent patients and a few infection-naive healthy vaccine recipients. The cultures were stimulated with overlapping spike peptide pools from SARS-CoV-2 and from the common cold coronaviruses HCoV-NL63, HCoV-OC43 and HCoV-229E. Post-vaccine blood samples were obtained a median of around 67 days after the second vaccine dose, with a range of roughly 13 to 250 days.

General study outcomes and caveats: An increase in the median number of SARS-CoV-2-reactive clonotypes from approximately 20 after infection to some 40 after vaccination was observed, but the change was not found to be significant. Of the vaccine-specific clones in convalescent patients, 304 of 307, or nearly all, reacted only to SARS-CoV-2 spike and did not cross-react with common cold coronaviruses. Only a relatively small number of convalescent patients were included in the study, and early timepoints following natural infection were not analyzed. Among convalescent patients, a median about 90% of the SARS-CoV-2-reactive clones seen after vaccination appeared only after vaccination, which suggests priming specific to the vaccine.

Library preparation was by PCR. At the Johns Hopkins FTIC core, DNA from the cultured CD4+ T cells underwent TCR sequencing with the Oncomine TCR Beta short-read assay. The QIAamp micro DNA kit was used to extract genomic DNA from the cultured CD4+ T cells. Oncomine TCR Beta libraries from cultured CD4+ T cells were pooled with unique dual indexes and sequenced on an Illumina iSeq 100. On the authors' methods: Non-productive sequences were filtered out, and CDR3s that did not start with C, did not end with F or W, or were shorter than 7 amino acids were discarded. The MANAFEST web application was used to identify antigen-specific clonotypes by comparing peptide-stimulated wells against reference wells and other culture wells. Positive clones required FDR below 0.05, an odds ratio above 5, and productive frequency above 0.1% in at least two of three replicate wells. Clonotypes that were significantly expanded in both SARS-CoV-2 spike wells and at least one common cold coronavirus spike condition were defined as cross-reactive. Using R version 3.6.1, CDR3 homology was evaluated through Levenshtein distances (stringdist) along with unrooted phylogenetic trees (ape). TCRdb reprocessed the public reads (quality trimming at Q25 with fastp, clone calling with MiXCR) and kept in-frame beta chains. Duplicate CDR3 protein sequences are folded into a single record with the most common DNA and genes. These V and J calls rely on TCRdb rather than the paper's analysis. The sample profile shows over 8,000 distinct CDR3 sequences; 55% to 75% of them were found once. The ten largest clones represent around 16% of the sample.

Interpreted using the paper, the treatment or condition label stands for: approximately 10-day PBMC culture with coronavirus spike peptide pools or control peptides (ViraFEST assay). The ViraFEST assay was used in the study, in which antigen-specific T cells were expanded with peptide pools and expanded clonotypes were subsequently identified by TCR sequencing. The positive SARS-CoV-2 PCR tests of the convalescent patients were dated from March to December 2020, before the Alpha, Beta and Delta variants emerged in the United States. Around 2 million PBMCs per well were cultured in IMDM with roughly 5.2% human AB serum and approximately 9.1 IU/ml IL-2, plus 10 ug/ml peptide pools. Half of the culture medium was replaced with fresh IL-2-containing medium on days 3 and 7. Once the cells had been in culture for about 10 days, the EasySep CD4+ T cell isolation kit was used to isolate CD4+ T cells by negative selection. Ficoll-Paque Plus gradient centrifugation was used to isolate PBMCs from whole blood, and the isolated PBMCs were then either used fresh or cryopreserved at -140C. Triplicate wells were generally used for each culture condition.

In this chain, TRBV24-1 is recombined with TRBJ2-5; no confident D gene assignment can be made. The TCR was taken from a human donor who had recovered from COVID-19. Material: CD4+ T cells from blood, cultured in vitro. The sequenced DNA: TGTGCCACCAGTGCTGCTAACCAAGAGACCCAGTACTTC. Translated, it reads CATSAANQETQYF.